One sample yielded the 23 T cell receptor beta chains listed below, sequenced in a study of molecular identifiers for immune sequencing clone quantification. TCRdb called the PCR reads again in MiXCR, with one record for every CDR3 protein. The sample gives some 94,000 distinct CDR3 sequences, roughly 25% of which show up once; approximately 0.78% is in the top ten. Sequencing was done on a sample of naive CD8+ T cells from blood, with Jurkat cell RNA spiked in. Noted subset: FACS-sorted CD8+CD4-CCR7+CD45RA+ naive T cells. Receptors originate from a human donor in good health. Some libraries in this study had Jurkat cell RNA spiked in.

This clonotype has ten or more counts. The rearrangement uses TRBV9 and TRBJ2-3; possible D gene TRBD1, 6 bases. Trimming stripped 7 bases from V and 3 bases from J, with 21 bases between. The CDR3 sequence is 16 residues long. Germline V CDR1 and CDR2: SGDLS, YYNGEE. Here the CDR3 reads CASGQNRDTSTDTQYF. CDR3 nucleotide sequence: TGTGCCAGCGGACAAAACCGGGACACCTCAACAGATACGCAGTATTTT.

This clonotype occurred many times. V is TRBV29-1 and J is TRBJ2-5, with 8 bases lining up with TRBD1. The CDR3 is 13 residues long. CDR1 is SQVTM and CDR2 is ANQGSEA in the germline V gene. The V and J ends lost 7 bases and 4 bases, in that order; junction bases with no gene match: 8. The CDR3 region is CSADQGAGETQYF. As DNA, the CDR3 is TGCAGCGCCGATCAGGGGGCTGGAGAGACCCAGTACTTC. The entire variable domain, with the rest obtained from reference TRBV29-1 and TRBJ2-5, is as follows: SAVISQKPSRDICQRGTSLTIQCQVDSQVTMMFWYRQQPGQSLTLIATANQGSEATYESGFVIDKFPISRPNLTFSTLTVSNMSPEDSSIYLCSADQGAGETQYFGPGTRLLVL.

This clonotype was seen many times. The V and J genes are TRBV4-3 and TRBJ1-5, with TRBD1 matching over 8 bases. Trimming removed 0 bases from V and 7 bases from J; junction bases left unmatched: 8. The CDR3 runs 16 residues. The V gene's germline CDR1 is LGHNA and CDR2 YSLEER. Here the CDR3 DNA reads TGCGCCAGCAGCCAAGAGAGGACAGGGTTATTACAGCCCCAGCATTTT. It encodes CASSQERTGLLQPQHF.

The DNA of the CDR3 is TGTGCCAGCAGTTTATCCTGGAACACTGAAGCTTTCTTT. As protein: CASSLSWNTEAFF. The chain joins TRBV27 to TRBJ1-1, with D uncertain. Per germline, CDR1 MNHEY and CDR2 SMNVEV (reference sequence). The CDR3 spans 13 residues. V dropped 0 bases and J dropped 1 base, with 3 bases sitting between them.

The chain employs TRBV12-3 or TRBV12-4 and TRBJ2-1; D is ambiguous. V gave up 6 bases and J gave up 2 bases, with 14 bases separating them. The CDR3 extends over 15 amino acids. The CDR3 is CASSSPRAPYNEQFF. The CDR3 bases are TGTGCCAGCAGCTCCCCCCGGGCACCCTACAATGAGCAGTTCTTC.

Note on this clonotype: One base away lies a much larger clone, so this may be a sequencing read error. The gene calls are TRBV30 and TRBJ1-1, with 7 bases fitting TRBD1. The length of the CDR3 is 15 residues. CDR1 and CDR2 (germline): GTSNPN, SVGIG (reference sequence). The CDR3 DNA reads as TGTGCCTGGGGCCCAGGGGGTCTGATGAACGCTGAAGCTTTCTTT. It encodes CAWGPGGLMNAEAFF. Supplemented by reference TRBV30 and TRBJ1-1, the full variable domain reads SQTIHQWPATLVQPVGSPLSLECTVEGTSNPNLYWYRQAAGRGLQLLFYSVGIGQISSEVPQNLSASRPQDRQFILSSKKLLLSDSGFYLCAWGPGGLMNAEAFFGQGTRLTVV.

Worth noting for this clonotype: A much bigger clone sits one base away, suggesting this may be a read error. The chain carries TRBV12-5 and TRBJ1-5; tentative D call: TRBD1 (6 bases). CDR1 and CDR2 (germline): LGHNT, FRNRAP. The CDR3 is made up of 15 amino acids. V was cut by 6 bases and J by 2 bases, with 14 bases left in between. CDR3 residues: CASGPTGPGNQPQHF. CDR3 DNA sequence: TGTGCTAGTGGACCAACAGGGCCGGGCAATCAGCCCCAGCATTTT.

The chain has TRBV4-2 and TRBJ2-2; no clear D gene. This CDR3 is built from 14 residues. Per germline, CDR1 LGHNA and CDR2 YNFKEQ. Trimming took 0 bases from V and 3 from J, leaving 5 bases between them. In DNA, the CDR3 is TGTGCCAGCAGCCAAGATATTTACACCGGGGAGCTGTTTTTT. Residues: CASSQDIYTGELFF.

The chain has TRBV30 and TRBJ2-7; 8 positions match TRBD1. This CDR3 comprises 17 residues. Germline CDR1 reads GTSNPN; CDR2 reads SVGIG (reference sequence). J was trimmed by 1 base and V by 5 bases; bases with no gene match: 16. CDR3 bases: TGTGCCTGGCAACCCAGGACAGGGCCGGGTAGATCCTACGAGCAGTACTTC. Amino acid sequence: CAWQPRTGPGRSYEQYF.

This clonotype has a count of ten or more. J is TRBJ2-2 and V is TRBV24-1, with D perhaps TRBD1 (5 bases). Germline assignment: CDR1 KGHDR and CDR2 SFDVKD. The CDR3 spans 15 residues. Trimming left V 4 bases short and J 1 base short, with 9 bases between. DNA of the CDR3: TGTGCCACCAGTGACCCCGGACAGAACACCGGGGAGCTGTTTTTT. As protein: CATSDPGQNTGELFF.

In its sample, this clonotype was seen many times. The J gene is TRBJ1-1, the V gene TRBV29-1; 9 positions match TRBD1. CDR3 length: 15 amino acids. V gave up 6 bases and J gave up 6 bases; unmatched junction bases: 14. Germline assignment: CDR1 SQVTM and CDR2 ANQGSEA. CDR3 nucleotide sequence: TGCAGCGTAAAGCGGGGACAGGGTAGTACGGCTGAAGCTTTCTTT. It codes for CSVKRGQGSTAEAFF.

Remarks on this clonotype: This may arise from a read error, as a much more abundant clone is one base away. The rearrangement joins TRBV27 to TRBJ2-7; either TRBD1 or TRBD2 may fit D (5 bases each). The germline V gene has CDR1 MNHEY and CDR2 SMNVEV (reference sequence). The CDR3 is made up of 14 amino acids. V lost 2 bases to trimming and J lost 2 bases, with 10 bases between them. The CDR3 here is CASSLRDLAYEQYF. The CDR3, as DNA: TGTGCCAGCAGTTTACGGGACCTCGCCTACGAGCAGTACTTC.

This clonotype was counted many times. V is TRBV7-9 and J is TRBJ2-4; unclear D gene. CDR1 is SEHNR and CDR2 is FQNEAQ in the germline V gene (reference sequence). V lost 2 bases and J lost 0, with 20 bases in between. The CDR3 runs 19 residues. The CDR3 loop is CASSLWAGAGIIAKNIQYF. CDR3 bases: TGTGCCAGCAGCTTATGGGCAGGAGCCGGCATCATAGCCAAAAACATTCAGTACTTC.

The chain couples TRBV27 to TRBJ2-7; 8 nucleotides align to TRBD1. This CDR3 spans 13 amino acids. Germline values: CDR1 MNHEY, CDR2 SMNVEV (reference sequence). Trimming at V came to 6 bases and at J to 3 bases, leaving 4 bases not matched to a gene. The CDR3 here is CASSPGGVYEQYF. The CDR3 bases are TGTGCCAGCAGCCCAGGGGGCGTCTACGAGCAGTACTTC.

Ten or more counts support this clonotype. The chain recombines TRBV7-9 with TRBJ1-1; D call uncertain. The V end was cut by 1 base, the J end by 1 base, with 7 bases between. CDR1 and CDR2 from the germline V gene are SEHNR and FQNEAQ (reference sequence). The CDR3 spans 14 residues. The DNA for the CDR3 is TGTGCCAGCAGCTTAGGATCTTCGAACACTGAAGCTTTCTTT. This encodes CASSLGSSNTEAFF.

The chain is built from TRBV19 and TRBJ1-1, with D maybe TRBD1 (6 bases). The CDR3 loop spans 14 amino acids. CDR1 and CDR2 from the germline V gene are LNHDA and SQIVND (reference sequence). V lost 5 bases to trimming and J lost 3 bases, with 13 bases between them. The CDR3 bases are TGTGCCAGTAGTGGATTAGGGGGTTACACTGAAGCTTTCTTT. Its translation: CASSGLGGYTEAFF.

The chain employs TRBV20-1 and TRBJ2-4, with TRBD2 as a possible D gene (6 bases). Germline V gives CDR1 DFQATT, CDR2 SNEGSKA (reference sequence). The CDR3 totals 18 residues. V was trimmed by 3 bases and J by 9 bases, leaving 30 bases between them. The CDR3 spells CSARGFVGIPVRRGIQYF. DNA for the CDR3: TGCAGTGCTAGGGGGTTTGTAGGGATACCAGTGAGGAGGGGCATTCAGTACTTC.

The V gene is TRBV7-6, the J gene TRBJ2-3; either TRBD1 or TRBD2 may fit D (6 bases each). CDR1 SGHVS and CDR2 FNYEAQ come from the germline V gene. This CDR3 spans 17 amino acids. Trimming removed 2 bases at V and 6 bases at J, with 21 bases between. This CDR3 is CASSLSFRGALHDTQYF. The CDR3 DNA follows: TGTGCCAGCAGCTTAAGTTTTAGGGGGGCCCTCCACGATACGCAGTATTTT.

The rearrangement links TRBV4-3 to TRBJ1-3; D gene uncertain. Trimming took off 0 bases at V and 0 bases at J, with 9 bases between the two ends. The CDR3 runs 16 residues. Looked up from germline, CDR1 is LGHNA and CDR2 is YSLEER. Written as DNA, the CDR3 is TGCGCCAGCAGCCAAGAACGGTACTACTCTGGAAACACCATATATTTT. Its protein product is CASSQERYYSGNTIYF.

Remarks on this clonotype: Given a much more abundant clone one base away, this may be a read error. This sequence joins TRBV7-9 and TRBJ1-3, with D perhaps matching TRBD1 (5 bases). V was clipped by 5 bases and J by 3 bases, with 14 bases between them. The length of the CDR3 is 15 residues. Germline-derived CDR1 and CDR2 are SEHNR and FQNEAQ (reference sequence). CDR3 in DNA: TGTGCCAGCAGCGGTCGGACAAGACTTGGAAACACCATATATTTT. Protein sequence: CASSGRTRLGNTIYF.

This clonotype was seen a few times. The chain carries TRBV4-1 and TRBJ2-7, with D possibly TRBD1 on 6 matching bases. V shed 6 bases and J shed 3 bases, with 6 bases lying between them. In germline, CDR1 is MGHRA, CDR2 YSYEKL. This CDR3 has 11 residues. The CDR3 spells CASRQGYEQYF. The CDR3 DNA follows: TGCGCCAGCAGACAGGGCTACGAGCAGTACTTC.

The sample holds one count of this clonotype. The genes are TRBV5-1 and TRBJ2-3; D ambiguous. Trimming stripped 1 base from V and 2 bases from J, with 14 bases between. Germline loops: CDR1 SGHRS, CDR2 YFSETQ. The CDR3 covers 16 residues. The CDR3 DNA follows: TGCGCCAGCAGCTTGTATGAGAGCCCGAACACAGATACGCAGTATTTT. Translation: CASSLYESPNTDTQYF.

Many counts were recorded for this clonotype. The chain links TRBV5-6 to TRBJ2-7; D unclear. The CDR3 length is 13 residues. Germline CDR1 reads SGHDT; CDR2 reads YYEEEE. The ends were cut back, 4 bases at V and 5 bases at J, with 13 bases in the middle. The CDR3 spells CASSPASGDEQYF. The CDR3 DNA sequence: TGTGCCAGCAGCCCGGCCTCGGGCGACGAGCAGTACTTC.